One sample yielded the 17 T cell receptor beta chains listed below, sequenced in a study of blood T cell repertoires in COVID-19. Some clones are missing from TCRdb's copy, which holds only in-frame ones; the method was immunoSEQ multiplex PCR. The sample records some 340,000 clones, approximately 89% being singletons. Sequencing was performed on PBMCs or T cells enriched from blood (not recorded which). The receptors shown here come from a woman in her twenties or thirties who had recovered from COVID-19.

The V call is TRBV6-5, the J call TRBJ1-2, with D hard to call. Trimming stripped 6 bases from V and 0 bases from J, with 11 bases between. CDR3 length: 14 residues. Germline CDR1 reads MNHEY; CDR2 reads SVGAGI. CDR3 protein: CASRASGANYGYTF. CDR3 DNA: TGTGCCAGCAGAGCCTCGGGAGCTAACTATGGCTACACCTTC.

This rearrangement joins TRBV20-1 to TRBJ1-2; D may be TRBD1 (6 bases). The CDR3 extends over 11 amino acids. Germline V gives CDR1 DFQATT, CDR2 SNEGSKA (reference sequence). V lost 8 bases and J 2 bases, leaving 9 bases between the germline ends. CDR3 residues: CSSQGNYGYTF. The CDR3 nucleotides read TGCAGTTCGCAGGGGAACTATGGCTACACCTTC.

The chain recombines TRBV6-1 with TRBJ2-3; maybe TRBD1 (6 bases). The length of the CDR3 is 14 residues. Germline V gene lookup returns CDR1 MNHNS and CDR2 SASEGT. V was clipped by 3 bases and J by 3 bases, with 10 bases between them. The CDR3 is CASSERGKTDTQYF. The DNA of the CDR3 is TGTGCCAGCAGTGAGAGGGGGAAAACAGATACGCAGTATTTT.

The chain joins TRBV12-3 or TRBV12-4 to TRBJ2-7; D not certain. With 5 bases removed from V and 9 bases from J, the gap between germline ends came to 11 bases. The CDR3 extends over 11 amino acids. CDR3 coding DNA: TGTGCCAGCAGTCTTAATACGGGGCAGTACTTC. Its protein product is CASSLNTGQYF.

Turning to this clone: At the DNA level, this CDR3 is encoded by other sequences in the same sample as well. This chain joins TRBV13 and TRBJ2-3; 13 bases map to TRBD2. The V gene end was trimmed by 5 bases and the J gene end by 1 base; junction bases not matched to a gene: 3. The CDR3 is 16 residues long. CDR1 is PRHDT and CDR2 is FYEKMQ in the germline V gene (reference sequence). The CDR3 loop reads CASSPGLAGGTDTQYF. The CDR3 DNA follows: TGTGCCAGCAGCCCCGGACTAGCGGGGGGCACAGATACGCAGTATTTT.

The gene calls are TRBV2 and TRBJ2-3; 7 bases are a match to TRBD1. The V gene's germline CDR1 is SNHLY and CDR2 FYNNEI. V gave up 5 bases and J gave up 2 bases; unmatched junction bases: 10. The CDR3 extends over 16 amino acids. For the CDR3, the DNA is TGTGCCAGCAGTAACGGGACAGCCAGATTCACAGATACGCAGTATTTT. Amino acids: CASSNGTARFTDTQYF.

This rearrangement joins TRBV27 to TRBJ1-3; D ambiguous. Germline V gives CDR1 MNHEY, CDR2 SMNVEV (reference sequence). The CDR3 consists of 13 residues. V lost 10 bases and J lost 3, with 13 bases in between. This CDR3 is CATRERLGNTIYF. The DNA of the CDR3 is TGTGCCACCCGGGAGAGGCTTGGAAACACCATATATTTT.

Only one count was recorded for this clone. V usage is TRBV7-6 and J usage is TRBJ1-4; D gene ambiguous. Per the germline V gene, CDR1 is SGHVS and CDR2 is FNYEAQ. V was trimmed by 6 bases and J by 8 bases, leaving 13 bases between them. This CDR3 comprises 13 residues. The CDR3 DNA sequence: TGTGCCAGCAGTCCGGATGGCGGCGAAAAACTGTTTTTT. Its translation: CASSPDGGEKLFF.

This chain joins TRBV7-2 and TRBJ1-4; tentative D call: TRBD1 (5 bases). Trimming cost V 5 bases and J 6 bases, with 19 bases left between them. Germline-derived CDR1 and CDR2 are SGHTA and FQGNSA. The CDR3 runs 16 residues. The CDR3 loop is CASSQGLQVHYEKLFF. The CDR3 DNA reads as TGTGCCAGCAGCCAAGGCCTACAGGTTCATTATGAAAAACTGTTTTTT.

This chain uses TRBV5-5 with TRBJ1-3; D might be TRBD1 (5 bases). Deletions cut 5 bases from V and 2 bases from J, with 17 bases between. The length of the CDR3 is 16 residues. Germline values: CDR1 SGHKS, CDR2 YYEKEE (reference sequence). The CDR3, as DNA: TGTGCCAGCAGTCAAATGCGGGGGAGGGCTGGAAACACCATATATTTT. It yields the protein CASSQMRGRAGNTIYF.

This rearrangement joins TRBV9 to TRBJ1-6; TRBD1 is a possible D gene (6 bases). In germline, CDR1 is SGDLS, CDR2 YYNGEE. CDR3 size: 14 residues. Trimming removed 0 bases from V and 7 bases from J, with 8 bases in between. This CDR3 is CASSVGQENSPLHF. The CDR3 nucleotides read TGTGCCAGCAGCGTAGGACAGGAGAATTCACCCCTCCACTTT.

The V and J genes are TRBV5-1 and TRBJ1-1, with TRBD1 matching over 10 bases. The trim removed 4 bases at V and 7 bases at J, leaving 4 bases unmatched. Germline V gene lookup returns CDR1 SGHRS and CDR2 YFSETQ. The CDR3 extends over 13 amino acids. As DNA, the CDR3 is TGCGCCAGCAGCCGGACAGGGGGGAATGAAGCTTTCTTT. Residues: CASSRTGGNEAFF.

CDR3 bases: TGCAGCGTTGAAGAAGGTAGAGGGTCACCCCTCCACTTT. This translates into CSVEEGRGSPLHF. The gene calls are TRBV29-1 and TRBJ1-6, with D unresolved. The CDR3 runs 13 residues. V lost 0 bases, J lost 10 bases, and 10 bases lay in between. Germline V CDR1 and CDR2: SQVTM, ANQGSEA.

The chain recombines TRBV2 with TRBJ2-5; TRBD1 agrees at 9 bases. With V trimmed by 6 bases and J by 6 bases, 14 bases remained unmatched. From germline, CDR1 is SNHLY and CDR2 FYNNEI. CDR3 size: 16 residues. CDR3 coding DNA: TGTGCCAGCAGCGTTAACCGGGACAGGGAGGGAAAGACCCAGTACTTC. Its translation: CASSVNRDREGKTQYF.

DNA of the CDR3: TGTGCCAGCAGCAGAACAGGGCTTAATGAAAAACTGTTTTTT. Amino acids: CASSRTGLNEKLFF. The chain employs TRBV7-9 and TRBJ1-4, with D perhaps TRBD1 (6 bases). Between the trimmed V and J ends, which lost 5 bases and 4 bases, there was a span of 11 bases. In germline, CDR1 is SEHNR, CDR2 FQNEAQ (reference sequence). The CDR3 extends over 14 amino acids. Filled out from reference TRBV7-9 and TRBJ1-4, the complete variable domain reads DTGVSQNPRHKITKRGQNVTFRCDPISEHNRLYWYRQTLGQGPEFLTYFQNEAQLEKSRLLSDRFSAERPKGSFSTLEIQRTEQGDSAMYLCASSRTGLNEKLFFGSGTQLSVL.

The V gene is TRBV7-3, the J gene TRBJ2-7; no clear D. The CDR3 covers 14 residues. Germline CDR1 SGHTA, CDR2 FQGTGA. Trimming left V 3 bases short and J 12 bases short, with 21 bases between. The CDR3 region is CASSFTGPRTARYF. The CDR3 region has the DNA TGTGCCAGCAGCTTCACGGGTCCTAGAACTGCGCGGTACTTC.

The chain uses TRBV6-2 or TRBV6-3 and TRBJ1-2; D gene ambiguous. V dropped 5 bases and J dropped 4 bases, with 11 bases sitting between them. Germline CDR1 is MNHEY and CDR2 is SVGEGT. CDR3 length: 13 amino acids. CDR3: CASSPSVSYGYTF. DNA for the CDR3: TGTGCCAGCAGTCCCTCGGTATCCTATGGCTACACCTTC.